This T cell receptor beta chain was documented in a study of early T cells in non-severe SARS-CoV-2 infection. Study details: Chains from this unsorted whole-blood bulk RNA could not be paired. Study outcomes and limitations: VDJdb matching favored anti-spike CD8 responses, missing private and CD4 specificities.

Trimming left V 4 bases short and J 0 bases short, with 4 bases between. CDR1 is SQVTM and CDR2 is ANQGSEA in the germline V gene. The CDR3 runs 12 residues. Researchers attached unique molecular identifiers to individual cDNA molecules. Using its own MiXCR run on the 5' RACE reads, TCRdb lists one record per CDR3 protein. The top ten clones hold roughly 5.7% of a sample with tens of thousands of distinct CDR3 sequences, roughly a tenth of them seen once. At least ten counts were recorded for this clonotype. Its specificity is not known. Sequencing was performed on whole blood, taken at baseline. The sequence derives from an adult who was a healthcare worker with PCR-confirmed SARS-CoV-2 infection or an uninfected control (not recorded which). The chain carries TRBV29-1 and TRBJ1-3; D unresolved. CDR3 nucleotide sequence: TGCAGCGTTGTCCTCTCTGGAAACACCATATATTTT. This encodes CSVVLSGNTIYF.